This T cell receptor beta chain was identified in a study of patients and donors after allogeneic stem cell transplantation (dated by TCRdb to about 2020). The library was produced with RT-PCR. Sequencing was performed on a NextSeq 550. The public reads were run again by TCRdb, first through fastp at Q25 and then through MiXCR, and only productive beta chains were kept. All rows with the same CDR3 protein become a single entry with the most common DNA and genes. The sample contains some 150,000 distinct CDR3 sequences, 30% to 45% of them found a single time. The ten largest clones represent around half of the sample. Regarding this clonotype: Its specific antigen is unknown. Base qualities are not at hand, and no much larger clone is one base apart.

The source material was blood, either unsorted or a sorted T cell fraction (not recorded which). The origin of this receptor is a human donor who was either an allogeneic HSCT recipient or a stem cell or donor lymphocyte infusion donor (not recorded which). It is not recorded whose cells these are; they may come from a transplant donor.

The DNA reads as follows: TGTGCCAGCAGAGGTGCCAAAAACATTCAGTACTTC. The translation is CASRGAKNIQYF. Recombination joined TRBV12-3 or TRBV12-4 with TRBJ2-4, with the D gene not confidently named. V and J are truncated by 6 bases and 1 base respectively, leaving an intervening sequence of 4 bases. Measured from the cysteine to the phenylalanine, the CDR3 is 12 residues long. Just CDR3 DNA is preserved here, 36 bases in frame from base 1.